The 23 T cell receptor beta chains reported below all come from one sample, sequenced in a study of response to subunit inactivated influenza vaccine (dated by TCRdb to 2016 to 2018). The receptor library was made with RT-PCR. TCRdb shows the sequencer as Illumina HiSeq 2500. TCRdb itself trimmed the public reads at Q25 with fastp, ran MiXCR and retained productive beta chains. For every CDR3 protein sequence, its rows merge into one entry that carries the most common genes and DNA. The table for this sample lists around 480,000 distinct CDR3 sequences; around 9.9% of them were counted only once. Of the sample, about 12% falls within the top ten clones. The time point label for this specimen denotes: 45 days after influenza vaccine administration. Sequenced here: PBMCs from blood, sampled roughly 6 weeks after vaccination. Receptors were obtained from a man over 45 who received an inactivated influenza vaccine. Donor details come from another sample of the same person, matched by shared clones.

The sample holds many counts of this clonotype. The chain couples TRBV5-5 to TRBJ2-7; D remains ambiguous. The CDR3 is 16 amino acids. V was shortened by 1 base and J by 4 bases, with 18 bases between the two germline ends. The V gene's germline CDR1 is SGHKS and CDR2 YYEKEE (reference sequence). The DNA of the CDR3 is TGTGCCAGCAGCTTGAAGTATTCCGACTCAACGTACGAGCAGTACTTC. Its translation is CASSLKYSDSTYEQYF.

This clonotype was seen more than once but under ten times. V is TRBV7-2 and J is TRBJ1-2; D call uncertain. CDR3 length equals 13 residues. Germline CDR1 SGHTA, CDR2 FQGNSA. V gave up 4 bases and J gave up 2 bases, with 8 bases separating them. The DNA for the CDR3 is TGTGCCAGCAGCTCAAGCAGGAACTATGGCTACACCTTC. Its protein product is CASSSSRNYGYTF.

At least ten counts were recorded for this clonotype. As DNA, the CDR3 is TGTGCCATCAGTGAAGGGGGTCGATGGACAGATACGCAGTATTTT. It encodes CAISEGGRWTDTQYF. The rearrangement links TRBV10-3 to TRBJ2-3; D possibly corresponds to TRBD1 (6 bases). This CDR3 is built from 15 residues. Germline CDR1 is ENHRY and CDR2 is SYGVKD. Trimming removed 3 bases at V and 3 bases at J, with 13 bases between.

This clonotype has just one count. The junction departs from the called germline gene at one end, perhaps through a read error. J is TRBJ2-1 and V is TRBV4-3; 14 bases are a match to TRBD2. This CDR3 is built from 17 residues. The germline V gene has CDR1 LGHNA and CDR2 YSLEER. CDR3 sequence (DNA): TGCGCCAGCAGCCAAGGGACTAGCGGGGGGCGGTACAATGAGCAATTCTTC. It codes for CASSQGTSGGRYNEQFF.

This clonotype was observed at least ten times. The chain employs TRBV4-3 and TRBJ2-3, with TRBD2 matching 16 bases. Unmatched junction bases numbered 6, after V lost 4 bases and J lost 5 bases. The CDR3 contains 17 residues. Looked up from germline, CDR1 is LGHNA and CDR2 is YSLEER. Here the CDR3 reads CASSPGLAGGPGDTQYF. The CDR3 DNA sequence: TGCGCCAGCAGCCCGGGACTAGCGGGGGGGCCCGGAGATACGCAGTATTTT.

V usage is TRBV6-4 and J usage is TRBJ2-2, with 11 bases aligning to TRBD1. From germline, CDR1 is MRHNA and CDR2 SNTAGT. Germline trimming cut 6 bases from V and 4 bases from J; bases unmatched to any gene: 4. This CDR3 is built from 15 residues. The CDR3: CASSGQGASTGELFF. The DNA for the CDR3 is TGTGCCAGCAGCGGACAGGGGGCGAGCACCGGGGAGCTGTTTTTT.

This clonotype has at least ten counts. The rearrangement joins TRBV4-3 to TRBJ2-5, with D perhaps assigned TRBD1 or TRBD2 (5 bases each). CDR1 and CDR2 (germline): LGHNA, YSLEER. This CDR3 has 13 amino acids. With 5 bases removed from V and 3 bases from J, the gap between germline ends came to 10 bases. This chain's CDR3 is CASSSGTKETQYF. In DNA, the CDR3 is TGCGCCAGCAGCTCCGGGACGAAAGAGACCCAGTACTTC.

This clonotype has only a few counts. CDR3 amino acids: CASRDVGTDYNEQFF. The DNA of the CDR3 is TGCGCCAGCAGGGATGTGGGGACAGATTACAATGAGCAGTTCTTC. The chain is built from TRBV10-2 and TRBJ2-1; 7 bases agree with TRBD1. Germline lookup yields CDR1 WSHSY and CDR2 SAAADI. The length of the CDR3 is 15 residues. Unmatched junction bases numbered 9, after V lost 6 bases and J lost 4 bases.

Only a few counts were recorded for this clonotype. The chain carries TRBV12-3 or TRBV12-4 and TRBJ2-1; no firm D call. Trimming left V 0 bases short and J 3 bases short, with 9 bases between. This CDR3 contains 15 residues. CDR3 bases: TGTGCCAGCAGTTTAGCGGGCACGATCTACAATGAGCAGTTCTTC. It yields the protein CASSLAGTIYNEQFF.

This clonotype was counted ten times or more. The chain couples TRBV10-3 to TRBJ2-1; 10 bases agree with TRBD1. The ends lost 6 bases at V and 0 bases at J; junction bases unmatched: 8. The CDR3 is 17 amino acids. Germline V gene lookup returns CDR1 ENHRY and CDR2 SYGVKD. The CDR3 sequence: CAIRKGTGESSYNEQFF. The CDR3 DNA is TGTGCCATCAGGAAAGGGACAGGGGAGAGCTCCTACAATGAGCAGTTCTTC.

This clonotype has a handful of counts. The chain is built from TRBV14 and TRBJ2-7, with TRBD1 matching 8 bases. This CDR3 is built from 15 residues. The J segment lost 0 bases and the V segment lost 1 base, leaving 2 bases of the junction unmatched. Germline V CDR1 and CDR2: SGHDN, FVKESK. Here the CDR3 DNA reads TGTGCCAGCAGCCAAGGGACAGGGCTCTCCTACGAGCAGTACTTC. As protein: CASSQGTGLSYEQYF.

This clonotype was observed many times. The chain is built from TRBV20-1 and TRBJ1-1; D remains unclear. The CDR3 is 14 amino acids. Germline V gene sequence: CDR1 DFQATT, CDR2 SNEGSKA (reference sequence). V gave up 0 bases and J gave up 5 bases, with 13 bases separating them. CDR3 DNA sequence: TGCAGTGCTAGAGATCGGCGGGTCACTACTGAAGCTTTCTTT. This translates into CSARDRRVTTEAFF.

This clonotype was seen a handful of times. V is TRBV6-2 or TRBV6-3 and J is TRBJ2-1; 7 bases align to TRBD2. The CDR3 is 15 residues long. After removal of 2 bases from V and 3 bases from J, the junction contained 4 bases not matched to a gene. From germline, CDR1 is MNHEY and CDR2 SVGEGT. CDR3 bases: TGTGCCAGCAGTTACCTCCGGGGGGACTACAATGAGCAGTTCTTC. This sequence encodes CASSYLRGDYNEQFF.

This chain connects TRBV7-3 to TRBJ2-7; D is undetermined. The CDR3 totals 12 residues. The ends were cut back, 5 bases at V and 3 bases at J, with 8 bases in the middle. Germline V gene sequence: CDR1 SGHTA, CDR2 FQGTGA. The CDR3, as DNA: TGTGCCAGCAGCCATGGGTGCTACGAGCAGTACTTC. Protein sequence: CASSHGCYEQYF.

This clonotype was seen ten or more times. The chain combines TRBV6-2 or TRBV6-3 with TRBJ2-7, with a weak D call TRBD2 (6 bases). The CDR3 extends over 13 amino acids. V dropped 2 bases and J dropped 2 bases, with 7 bases sitting between them. Germline values: CDR1 MNHEY, CDR2 SVGEGT. In DNA form, the CDR3 reads TGTGCCAGCAGTTACGCGGGAACCTACGAGCAGTACTTC. This sequence encodes CASSYAGTYEQYF.

This clonotype was detected ten times or more. The CDR3 coding sequence is TGTGCCCCCCCAGCCAGGGAGAACACCGGGGAGCTGTTTTTT. Translation gives CAPPARENTGELFF. This chain uses TRBV10-3 with TRBJ2-2; possible D gene TRBD1, 5 bases. The V end lost 11 bases, the J end lost 1 base, and 14 bases lay between the germline ends. The CDR3 has 14 residues. Germline lookup yields CDR1 ENHRY and CDR2 SYGVKD.

This clonotype was observed at least ten times. The V call is TRBV6-5, the J call TRBJ2-1; D remains ambiguous. The V end lost 0 bases, the J end lost 0 bases, and 3 bases lay between the germline ends. The CDR3 is 14 residues long. In germline, CDR1 is MNHEY, CDR2 SVGAGI. CDR3 nucleotide sequence: TGTGCCAGCAGTTACTCGAGCTCCTACAATGAGCAGTTCTTC. Its protein product is CASSYSSSYNEQFF.

The V and J genes are TRBV12-3 or TRBV12-4 and TRBJ1-6, with no clear D. Deletions cut 3 bases from V and 3 bases from J, with 12 bases between. CDR3 size: 16 residues. CDR3 DNA sequence: TGTGCCAGCAGTTTTGGGGTGGGCAACTATAATTCACCCCTCCACTTT. It yields the protein CASSFGVGNYNSPLHF.

The table lists this clonotype with a few counts. V and J are TRBV7-2 and TRBJ2-1; TRBD2 matches at 10 bases. V was clipped by 4 bases and J by 4 bases; unmatched bases: 7. The length of the CDR3 is 16 residues. Germline CDR1 SGHTA, CDR2 FQGNSA. The CDR3 sequence: CASSSASGSLYNEQFF. CDR3 sequence (DNA): TGTGCCAGCAGCTCCGCTAGCGGGAGCCTTTACAATGAGCAGTTCTTC.

This clonotype was counted ten times or more. CDR3 DNA: TGCAGTGCTGAAGAGCGGGGGGCGGTCGAGACCCAGTACTTC. As protein: CSAEERGAVETQYF. The chain uses TRBV20-1 and TRBJ2-5; TRBD2 matches at 9 bases. CDR1 is DFQATT and CDR2 is SNEGSKA in the germline V gene (reference sequence). V shed 5 bases, J shed 5 bases, and the junction held 9 bases outside the gene matches. The CDR3 spans 14 residues.

The chain uses TRBV7-2 and TRBJ2-7; D possibly matches TRBD1 or TRBD2 (5 bases each). V lost 6 bases and J 7 bases, leaving 19 bases between the germline ends. The germline V gene encodes CDR1 SGHTA and CDR2 FQGNSA. The CDR3 runs to 14 residues. CDR3: CASSFTGTTGEQYF. The CDR3 nucleotides are TGTGCCAGCAGTTTCACGGGGACCACCGGGGAGCAGTACTTC.

The V gene is TRBV6-1, the J gene TRBJ2-3; possibly TRBD2 for D (6 bases). CDR3 size: 14 residues. The V and J ends lost 4 bases and 0 bases respectively, with 8 bases between them. From germline, CDR1 is MNHNS and CDR2 SASEGT. CDR3 DNA: TGTGCCAGCAGTGGCGGGAAGAGCACAGATACGCAGTATTTT. Its protein is CASSGGKSTDTQYF.

As regards this clonotype: One end of the junction varies from germline; a read error may be responsible. The chain carries TRBV5-6 and TRBJ1-5; the match to TRBD1 covers 8 bases. CDR3 length: 16 amino acids. Per the germline V gene, CDR1 is SGHDT and CDR2 is YYEEEE. The CDR3 nucleotides read TGTGCCAGCAGCTTGTTAGAAGCAGGGGGCAACCAGCCCCAGCATTTT. Protein product: CASSLLEAGGNQPQHF.